Described below is a single T cell receptor beta chain sequence and its context. The antigen is undetermined. The source of the sample is a study of Ad26.COV2.S vaccination and SARS-CoV-2 variants. Whole-study results and caveats: Spike-specific TCR breadth ran higher among vaccine recipients than placebo recipients. Total T cell responses may have been underestimated by the TCR breadth and depth analyses.

V lost 5 bases and J lost 3; bases outside the gene matches: 7. The CDR3 has 14 residues. The germline CDR1 and CDR2 sequences are MNHEY and SMNVEV (reference sequence). Clones were read by immunoSEQ multiplex PCR, and TCRdb kept only the in-frame ones, dropping some. The sample includes roughly 180,000 clones, around nine tenths of them seen just once. This TCR was recovered from a human donor who had recovered from COVID-19. Sequencing was performed on peripheral blood, taken after recovery from COVID-19. V is TRBV27 and J is TRBJ2-7; 7 bases align to TRBD2. CDR3 loop: CASSLGGSGYEQYF. For the CDR3, the DNA is TGTGCCAGCAGTCTCGGGGGGTCTGGCTACGAGCAGTACTTC.